The rows below give T cell receptor beta chains drawn from one sample of a study of blood T cell repertoires in COVID-19. TCRdb keeps only in-frame clones here, not all; method: immunoSEQ multiplex PCR. The sample has about 210,000 clones, roughly 85% seen once. The sample consisted of peripheral blood. These receptors all stem from a woman in her seventies with COVID-19, enrolled during active disease. Both conserved end residues are part of each CDR3. D genes are given only for firm matches. For some rows the clone size is stated as once, few or many, or as a class when expanded; others skip it.

TRBJ1-5,TRBD1,NA,TRBV5-6,TGTGCCAGCAGCCCACGGGACAGGCCCAATCAGCCCCAGCATTTT,CASSPRDRPNQPQHF
TRBJ1-6,NA,NA,TRBV5-1,TGCGCCAGCAGCCAAGGACAGCCGAGCTCCTATAATTCACCCCTCCACTTT,CASSQGQPSSYNSPLHF
TRBJ1-6,NA,NA,TRBV19,TGTGCCAGTTCGGTTGGGCGGACAAATTCACCCCTCCACTTT,CASSVGRTNSPLHF
TRBJ2-3,TRBD2,NA,TRBV5-1,TGCGCCAGCAGCCTGGGACTAGCGGGGCCCCGCACAGATACGCAGTATTTT,CASSLGLAGPRTDTQYF
TRBJ1-1,TRBD1,NA,TRBV28,TGTGCCAGCAGTTTAAATAGTCGCGACAGGGTGGGGAACACTGAAGCTTTCTTT,CASSLNSRDRVGNTEAFF
TRBJ2-2,NA,NA,TRBV7-3,TGTGCCAGCAGCGTCAACAGGGTGGGGAACACCGGGGAGCTGTTTTTT,CASSVNRVGNTGELFF
TRBJ2-1,NA,NA,TRBV7-7,TGTGCTAGCAGCTTAGACTTGTACAATGAGCAGTTCTTC,CASSLDLYNEQFF
TRBJ2-5,TRBD2,NA,TRBV7-9,TGTGCCAGCAGCTTATCTAGCGGGAGTTCGGAGACCCAGTACTTC,CASSLSSGSSETQYF
TRBJ1-2,NA,NA,TRBV19,TGTGCCAGTAGTATTGTTCGTGGAGGGAACTATGGCTACACCTTC,CASSIVRGGNYGYTF
TRBJ2-3,NA,once,TRBV5-5,TGTGCCAGCAGCTTGATGAGACAGGTGACGACAGATACGCAGTATTTT,CASSLMRQVTTDTQYF
TRBJ2-7,TRBD2,NA,TRBV9,TGTGCCAGCAGCCCTAGCGGGAACCTCTACGAGCAGTACTTC,CASSPSGNLYEQYF
TRBJ1-1,NA,NA,TRBV13,TGTGCCAGCAGCTCTACGGGGGGGCAAGGAAACACTGAAGCTTTCTTT,CASSSTGGQGNTEAFF
TRBJ1-1,NA,NA,TRBV4-3,TGCGCCAGCTCCTACTCATTATACAGGAACACTGAAGCTTTCTTT,CASSYSLYRNTEAFF
TRBJ1-5,TRBD1,NA,TRBV19,TGTGCCACCGCCCCAGGGGGGACCCCAGGGTATCAGCCCCAGCATTTT,CATAPGGTPGYQPQHF
TRBJ1-1,TRBD1,NA,TRBV9,TGTGCCAGCAGCAGACAGGGTGTGGGGAACACTGAAGCTTTCTTT,CASSRQGVGNTEAFF
TRBJ1-3,NA,NA,TRBV27,TGTGCCAGCAGTTCTCCCAGTGCTGGAAACACCATATATTTT,CASSSPSAGNTIYF
TRBJ2-3,TRBD2,once,TRBV4-3,TGCGCCAGCAGCCAAGAGCCTAGCGGGGCGGCACAGTATTTT,CASSQEPSGAAQYF
TRBJ1-1,TRBD1,once,TRBV7-3,TGTGCCAGCAGCTTAGCGGCAGGGGGTGAAGCTTTCTTT,CASSLAAGGEAFF
TRBJ1-2,NA,NA,TRBV24-1,TGTGCCACCAGTGGGCCCGGGACAAGGAACTATGGCTACACCTTC,CATSGPGTRNYGYTF
TRBJ2-1,TRBD1,NA,TRBV6-2/TRBV6-3,TGTGCCAGCAGTTCCATTTGGGACAGGGACAATGAGCAGTTCTTC,CASSSIWDRDNEQFF
TRBJ2-6,NA,NA,TRBV6-5,TGTGCCAGCAGTTCCCTCAGCGCCGACCGCCAGAACGTCCTGACTTTC,CASSSLSADRQNVLTF
TRBJ2-3,TRBD2,NA,TRBV19,TGTGCCAGTAGTCCGCTAGCGGCTAGCACAGATACGCAGTATTTT,CASSPLAASTDTQYF
TRBJ2-7,TRBD2,NA,TRBV19,TGTGCCAGTAGTCACGGGGGGAACCAGTACTTC,CASSHGGNQYF
TRBJ2-7,TRBD1,NA,TRBV29-1,TGCAGCGTTGATTTGGCCGGGACAGGGAGCTACGAGCAGTACTTC,CSVDLAGTGSYEQYF
TRBJ1-4,NA,NA,TRBV3-1/TRBV3-2,TGTGCCAGCAGCCAAGTAATGGTAACGGATGAAAAACTGTTTTTT,CASSQVMVTDEKLFF
TRBJ1-1,NA,NA,TRBV7-2,TGTGCCAGCAGCTTCGGACAGACTGAAGCTTTCTTT,CASSFGQTEAFF
TRBJ1-2,NA,once,TRBV27,TGTGCCAGCAGTTCCCACCCCCCGGGCAGGGATGGCTACACCTTC,CASSSHPPGRDGYTF
TRBJ1-1,NA,NA,TRBV4-3,TGCGCCAGCAGCCAAGGGTACTCCGAGGGAGCTTTCTTT,CASSQGYSEGAFF
TRBJ2-2,NA,NA,TRBV5-5,TGTGCCAGCAGCCCGAGGGACACCGGGGAGCTGTTTTTT,CASSPRDTGELFF
TRBJ1-3,NA,NA,TRBV6-6,TGTGCCAGCAGGGACTGGGGAAACACCATATATTTT,CASRDWGNTIYF
TRBJ1-4,NA,NA,TRBV10-3,TGTGCCACAAAGCAGGCAACTAATGAAAAACTGTTTTTT,CATKQATNEKLFF
TRBJ1-1,NA,once,TRBV4-3,TGCGCCAGCAGCCCGACTGGGCGGGCGAACACTGAAGCTTTCTTT,CASSPTGRANTEAFF
TRBJ1-5,TRBD1,NA,TRBV6-6,TGTGCCAGCAGGGACGGGACAGGCAGGCAGCCCCAGCATTTT,CASRDGTGRQPQHF
TRBJ2-5,TRBD2,NA,TRBV5-1,TGCGCCAGCAGCTTGGGGACTAGCGGGGGTGAAGAGACCCAGTACTTC,CASSLGTSGGEETQYF
TRBJ2-5,NA,NA,TRBV7-8,TGTGCCAGCAGCTTAGGAGTGGCAGGGGATAGACAAGAGACCCAGTACTTC,CASSLGVAGDRQETQYF
TRBJ2-5,TRBD2,NA,TRBV5-6,TGTGCCAGCGGACTTGGGGGGCCTAGCGGGAGGGTGACCCAGTACTTC,CASGLGGPSGRVTQYF
TRBJ2-3,TRBD2,NA,TRBV10-3,TGTGCCATCAGGCGGGAGGGCTCTACACGTCCAGATACGCAGTATTTT,CAIRREGSTRPDTQYF
TRBJ1-1,NA,NA,TRBV19,TGTGCCAGTAGTATAGGGGGCGGCAGGGGGAACACTGAAGCTTTCTTT,CASSIGGGRGNTEAFF
TRBJ1-1,TRBD1,NA,TRBV4-3,TGCGCCAGCAGCCGTCAGACAGGGGGGAACACTGAAGCTTTCTTT,CASSRQTGGNTEAFF
TRBJ1-1,NA,few,TRBV19,TGTGCCAGTCGGACACGTCTTGCTGAAGCTTTCTTT,CASRTRLAEAFF
TRBJ2-2,TRBD2,NA,TRBV10-3,TGTGCCATCAGTGGGGACTACTCAAACACCGGGGAGCTGTTTTTT,CAISGDYSNTGELFF
TRBJ2-1,NA,NA,TRBV19,TGTGCCAGTAGTAACGTGAGGGCCCCCTACAATGAGCAGTTCTTC,CASSNVRAPYNEQFF
TRBJ2-7,NA,NA,TRBV12-1,TGTGCCAGCAGCTTTCCCTTCTACGAGCAGTACTTC,CASSFPFYEQYF
TRBJ2-3,TRBD2,NA,TRBV7-8,TGTGCCAGCAGCTTAAGGCCGGGGGGAGCGGGAGTGGCAGATACGCAGTATTTT,CASSLRPGGAGVADTQYF